The 10 T cell receptor beta chains reported below all come from one sample, sequenced in a study of T-cell reconstitution after alpha-beta-depleted transplantation in children. This sample's TCRbeta library carried unique molecular identifier barcodes. A single record per CDR3 protein comes from TCRdb applying MiXCR to the PCR reads. In the table there are about 250,000 distinct CDR3 sequences, roughly 25% of which are singletons. Here the sequenced sample was PBMCs, mostly from graft donor cells, taken 360 days after TCRalphabeta/CD19-depleted stem cell transplant. The receptor source for this set is a female patient aged 2-15 years who had a stem cell transplant for congenital amegakaryocytic thrombocytopenia, so the T cells may come from the graft donor.

The table lists this clonotype with a few counts. V gene TRBV20-1 combines with J gene TRBJ2-3, with a possible D match to TRBD2 (6 bases). The germline gives CDR1 DFQATT, CDR2 SNEGSKA (reference sequence). Between the trimmed V and J ends, which lost 6 bases and 3 bases, there was a span of 13 bases. The CDR3 loop spans 13 amino acids. CDR3 protein: CSARESGTDTQYF. DNA for the CDR3: TGCAGTGCCCGGGAGTCCGGGACAGATACGCAGTATTTT.

This clonotype was observed at least ten times. V and J are TRBV5-1 and TRBJ2-5; the D is unclear. From germline, CDR1 is SGHRS and CDR2 YFSETQ. The CDR3 covers 13 residues. V lost 5 bases to trimming and J lost 1 base, with 9 bases between them. For the CDR3, the DNA is TGCGCCAGCAGGGATGGATTCCAAGAGACCCAGTACTTC. This sequence encodes CASRDGFQETQYF. Using reference TRBV5-1 and TRBJ2-5 for the parts outside the CDR3, the full variable domain is KAGVTQTPRYLIKTRGQQVTLSCSPISGHRSVSWYQQTPGQGLQFLFEYFSETQRNKGNFPGRFSGRQFSNSRSEMNVSTLELGDSALYLCASRDGFQETQYFGPGTRLLVL.

This clonotype was recorded a few times. The rearrangement joins TRBV12-3 or TRBV12-4 to TRBJ1-6; the D gene is possibly TRBD1 (6 bases). V was cut by 2 bases and J by 9 bases, with 11 bases left in between. The CDR3 consists of 14 residues. CDR3 in DNA: TGTGCCAGCAGTTTATGGGGGCCAAGTTCACCCCTCCACTTT. Its translation: CASSLWGPSSPLHF.

In its sample, this clonotype was seen a few times. The chain uses TRBV20-1 and TRBJ1-1, with 10 nucleotides matching TRBD1. The trim removed 7 bases at V and 5 bases at J, leaving 7 bases unmatched. CDR3 length: 13 amino acids. Germline V lookup: CDR1 DFQATT, CDR2 SNEGSKA (reference sequence). CDR3 loop: CSVPGTGETEAFF. The CDR3 bases are TGCAGTGTTCCCGGGACAGGGGAGACTGAAGCTTTCTTT.

V is TRBV11-2 and J is TRBJ2-3; 8 nucleotides agree with TRBD2. The CDR3 is 16 amino acids. Losses at the gene ends were 0 bases for V and 3 bases for J; bases not matched to a gene: 5. Germline lookup yields CDR1 SGHAT and CDR2 FQNNGV. The CDR3 DNA sequence: TGTGCCAGCAGCTTAGAGAGTAGCGGGGTGACAGATACGCAGTATTTT. The encoded protein is CASSLESSGVTDTQYF.

The J gene is TRBJ1-1, the V gene TRBV20-1, with D possibly TRBD1 on 5 matching bases. The CDR3 is 16 amino acids. Germline lookup yields CDR1 DFQATT and CDR2 SNEGSKA (reference sequence). Trimming cost V 0 bases and J 1 base, with 15 bases left between them. The CDR3: CSAREMGRAPNTEAFF. CDR3 nucleotides: TGCAGTGCTAGAGAAATGGGCAGGGCCCCGAACACTGAAGCTTTCTTT.

This clonotype showed up just a few times. The chain is built from TRBV10-3 and TRBJ1-1; 7 bases are a match to TRBD1. The V gene end was trimmed by 0 bases and the J gene end by 6 bases; junction bases not matched to a gene: 4. Germline V gene sequence: CDR1 ENHRY, CDR2 SYGVKD. This CDR3 comprises 14 residues. The DNA for the CDR3 is TGTGCCATCAGTGAGTCTTACAGGGGTGCTGAAGCTTTCTTT. Amino acid sequence: CAISESYRGAEAFF.

This clonotype was recorded many times. The chain employs TRBV4-1 and TRBJ2-7, with TRBD1 identical over 12 bases. Trimming at V came to 2 bases and at J to 4 bases, leaving 3 bases not matched to a gene. The CDR3 runs to 15 residues. CDR1 is MGHRA, CDR2 YSYEKL, per germline. CDR3 sequence: CASSQQGQGAYEQYF. The CDR3 DNA reads as TGCGCCAGCAGCCAACAGGGACAGGGGGCTTACGAGCAGTACTTC.

This clonotype was observed a few times. J is TRBJ2-1 and V is TRBV9; 9 nucleotides agree with TRBD1. This CDR3 region has 17 residues. Germline assignment: CDR1 SGDLS and CDR2 YYNGEE. With 0 bases clipped from V and 8 bases from J, the junction kept 12 bases outside the gene matches. The CDR3 loop is CASSVGPPGTGIYEQFF. The DNA of the CDR3 is TGTGCCAGCAGCGTAGGACCTCCCGGGACAGGGATTTATGAGCAGTTCTTC.

In this sample, this clonotype turned up a few times. The rearrangement joins TRBV4-3 to TRBJ1-4; D remains ambiguous. The CDR3 has 13 residues. CDR1 and CDR2 from the germline V gene are LGHNA and YSLEER. Between the trimmed V and J ends, which lost 0 bases and 10 bases, there was a span of 9 bases. The CDR3 region has the DNA TGCGCCAGCAGCCAAGATAAGGCGGGAAAACTGTTTTTT. Protein: CASSQDKAGKLFF.